The present entry profiles one T cell receptor (beta chain) with its context. No cognate antigen has been identified for it. No base quality values were provided; no much bigger clone lies one nucleotide off. CDR1 and CDR2 (MDHEN, SYDVKM) derive from the germline V gene. From cysteine to phenylalanine, the CDR3 is 14 amino acids long. Of all the DNA, just the CDR3 is kept, 42 bases in frame from base 1. Deletion took 7 bases off V and 7 bases off J, with a span of 17 bases between the germline ends. This sample was included in a study of cytomegalovirus exposure and HLA in healthy donors (dated by TCRdb to about 2017). Regarding the complete study: An earlier analysis of about 560 of the donors reported roughly 300 Gb of sequence data and 95 million to 140 million unique TCR beta sequences obtained from about 179 million T cells. Roughly 300 gigabases of sequencing data and around 80 million unique TCR sequences made up an early release that covered 500 to 700 HLA-typed donors. Among the roughly 400 genotyped donors, about 85% belonged to the genetic ancestry cluster associated with self-reported Caucasian donors. The aim of the study was to test whether cataloging public T cell receptors could identify signatures of past pathogen exposure. Using immunosequencing, the study profiled T cell repertoires from about 650 subjects and related those repertoires to cytomegalovirus serostatus. In addition to the first cohort of 650 to 800 subjects, a separate validation cohort of about 120 different subjects was used. To predict cytomegalovirus infection status, the study combined high-throughput TCR immunosequencing, statistical association of individual TCRs with disease status, and machine learning. A later analysis re-analyzed previously published TCR beta repertoires from roughly 600 donors and added high-resolution HLA genotyping to study TCR occurrence patterns. Rather than drawing on any new phenotypic data, the later analysis identified candidate immune exposures from TCR beta sequences and the way those sequences occurred across donors. In an earlier analysis of a few hundred of the donors, high-throughput TCR beta sequencing was used to judge whether each TCR beta V gene segment behaved as functional or pseudogenic. Alongside the repertoire data, information on donor age, sex, ethnicity and CMV serostatus was compiled. A later genetic analysis used genome-wide SNP genotypes for about 65% of the 666 donors, treating that subset as a discovery cohort. Every discovery cohort repertoire had been produced on one sequencing platform. Class I and class II HLA loci were covered by the typing at four-digit resolution. The number of donors typed differed by locus, with 629-630 for A, B, C, DRB1 and DQB1, about 500 for DQA1, 600 to 610 for DPA1, and 472 for DPB1. Five DR-DQ haplotypes were handled as single units for association and clustering, since linkage in the cohort was strong. On average, about 240,000 unique TCR beta nucleotide sequences were sequenced per donor among roughly 430 genotyped donors of the cohort, with roughly 18% of those sequences being non-productive. Here is what the overall study found, with its caveats: A few of the identified cytomegalovirus-associated TCR beta chains were confirmed in vitro to be specific for cytomegalovirus antigens. In a later analysis, around 17,000 TCR beta sequences were associated with specific HLA alleles at a false discovery rate of 0.05. The 87-base-pair reads could not distinguish some IMGT-functional V segments, including TRBV6-2 and TRBV6-3, so those segments were excluded. Compared with equally common non-associated chains, HLA-associated TCR beta chains in a later analysis were more clonally expanded and had lower generation probabilities. Roughly 17 rarely observed V segments, including chromosome 9 orphons, were excluded from the earlier analysis of approximately 500 of the donors because counts were too low. Cytomegalovirus status was reported to be diagnosed by the classifier with high specificity and sensitivity in both the original and validation cohorts. Correlated functional status among segregating V segments might be attributable to linkage disequilibrium, but an unknown experimental factor could not be ruled out. A later genetic analysis associated a missense DCLRE1C variant with V-gene and J-gene trimming of TCR beta chains, and an independent cohort replicated the association. Across donors, most TCR sequences were observed very rarely, whereas some public TCRs were present in many individuals. Immune exposure information for the cohort was limited to CMV serostatus. According to a later analysis, most CMV-associated TCR beta chains appeared to be HLA-restricted, and the HLA associations seemed to be driven largely by CMV exposure. Sequencing depth was assumed to be roughly uniform across donors in the presence/absence analyses, though that assumption may not hold. A later genetic analysis reported fewer N-insertions in productive TCRs among donors in an Asian-associated ancestry cluster than the roughly 640-donor mean. In the study, around 160 TCR beta chains were listed as associated with cytomegalovirus. In a later analysis, the rate of TCR association differed among HLA loci, with DRB1 alleles having the most associated TCRs and HLA-C alleles having the fewest. A later analysis reported that several top co-occurrence clusters appeared linked to parvovirus B19, influenza, CMV and Epstein-Barr virus. When HLA alleles, especially DR and DQ, strongly co-occurred, TCR associations were difficult to assign to individual alleles. This cohort had only TCR beta chains sequenced, and the lack of alpha or paired-chain data limited which features could be detected. Because some donors lacked HLA typing at each locus, the association tests relied only on the typed subset. An earlier analysis of approximately 540 of the donors showed that most TCR beta V segments appeared in productive rearrangements either about 87% or about 30% of the time, which broadly matched IMGT annotations. A further reported finding was that TCR beta sequences accurately predicted the HLA-A and HLA-B alleles for most subjects in the first cohort. The authors suggested that the approach could potentially be extended to other disease states and immunological phenotypes. A group of highly shared sequence variants was considered likely to be a technical artifact of the sequencing pipeline.

The method behind the library was the immunoSEQ multiplex PCR assay. For the multiplex PCR, a mixture combining 60 forward primers for TCR Vbeta segments and 13 reverse primers for TCR Jbeta segments was used. The CDR3 region of rearranged TCR beta genes was amplified from genomic DNA by a multiplex PCR assay. On the Illumina HiSeq System, the amplified TCR beta libraries were sequenced as 87-base-pair reads. Under the source paper's analysis protocol: A later analysis counted approximately 84 million unique TCR beta chains across the 690 or so repertoires, and some 11 million of these chains were shared by at least two donors. Raw reads were error-corrected and collapsed into unique sequences by a nearest-neighbor algorithm in which closely related sequences were merged to remove PCR and sequencing errors. V, D and J gene segments were assigned by aligning CDR3 sequences to IMGT reference sequences. Each retained sequence needed at least a six-nucleotide match to both a V gene segment and a J gene segment. A rearrangement counted as productive if the CDR3 had no stop codons and remained in frame with V and J, and every other rearrangement counted as non-productive. CDR3 was defined by IMGT convention, running from the second conserved V-encoded cysteine to the conserved J-encoded phenylalanine. The earlier analysis of about 560 of the donors excluded any sequence lacking an unambiguous match to a single V gene segment. In an earlier analysis of 587 of the donors, a V segment was called functional when productive rearrangements were above 56.7%, and segregating when the standard deviation between donors exceeded 5%. To diagnose cytomegalovirus status from the catalog of TCR beta chain sequences, a statistical classification framework was built. In a later analysis, V and J genes were assigned by comparing TCR nucleotide sequences against IMGT/GENE-DB human TR gene sequences. A later analysis assigned CDR3 sequences and most-parsimonious VDJ recombination scenarios with the TCRdist pipeline. In a later analysis, every TCR beta chain was defined by the combination of its CDR3 amino acid sequence and its V-gene family, and reads without a unique V-gene family were dropped. A later analysis removed nearly 600 highly shared, low-generation-probability nucleotide sequences to deal with suspected cross-contamination and a sequencing artifact. A later analysis calculated a clonal expansion index for each public chain from normalized within-repertoire ranks of inferred template counts. Generation probabilities in a later analysis came from a VDJ recombination model fitted to out-of-frame rearrangements, and those results were checked against IGoR. A later analysis scored TCR-TCR, TCR-HLA and TCR-CMV co-occurrence with hypergeometric tests, applying a repertoire-size bias correction to TCR pairs. In a later analysis, false discovery rates were estimated by permuting HLA or CMV assignments 20 times. In a later analysis, co-occurring TCRs were grouped with DBSCAN, and TCRdist sequence similarity was added when clustering was performed within HLA-allele-positive subsets. Co-occurrence clustering excluded repertoires with fewer than 30,000 or more than 120,000 public chains, plus five with anomalous nucleotide sharing. TCRdb stores this immuneACCESS table with in-frame sequences only. Part of the clones is absent; in the studies checked, under half of the shortfall reflects unresolved V genes, and no reason is known for the rest. Clone size and the V and J calls come from that table; the DNA yielded D and trimming. This sample gives roughly 97,000 clones in total; about 80% of them show up just once. Together, the top ten hold more than 1.5% of the sample.

In total, fewer than 750 healthy bone marrow donors made up the cohort. Cohort members were all nominally healthy when sampled, although unrecorded immune exposures were likely present. The donor tested CMV seronegative, placing the donor among the 350 to 400 seronegative members of the cohort. Every donor gave a peripheral blood sample, and the peripheral blood mononuclear cells from that sample were used for TCR beta sequencing. The Qiagen DNeasy Blood Extraction Kit was used to extract genomic DNA from the blood cell samples. The rearranged segments are TRBV28 and TRBJ1-5, and TRBD1 may be the D gene, going by 5 matching bases. The sequenced material came from PBMCs. This TCR was sampled from a woman aged 40 to 49 in good health and CMV-seronegative. The CDR3 here reads CASIGGGDGQPQHF. The nucleotides are TGTGCCAGCATCGGCGGGGGGGATGGACAGCCCCAGCATTTT. The CDR3 plus the reference TRBV28 and TRBJ1-5 genes for the other parts give the full variable domain: DVKVTQSSRYLVKRTGEKVFLECVQDMDHENMFWYRQDPGLGLRLIYFSYDVKMKEKGDIPEGYSVSREKKERFSLILESASTNQTSMYLCASIGGGDGQPQHFGDGTRLSIL.